This T cell receptor (beta chain) was identified in a study of PD-1 blockade in mismatch repair-deficient tumors. Germline V gene data show CDR1 as MNHNS and CDR2 as SASEGT. V dropped 4 bases and J dropped 4 bases, with 19 bases sitting between them. CDR3 size: 16 residues. Libraries were prepared by immunoSEQ multiplex PCR; TCRdb keeps only in-frame clonotypes and omits some of them. This sample has some 120,000 clones, with 88% found just once. The gene calls are TRBV6-1 and TRBJ1-2; D call uncertain. This sample comprised peripheral blood, obtained approximately 70 weeks after starting pembrolizumab. This clonotype originated in an adult with mismatch repair-deficient cancer. CDR3 nucleotides: TGTGCCAGCAGTGCAACCCTCAGCGACTATGGCTATGGCTACACCTTC. Amino acid sequence: CASSATLSDYGYGYTF.